This T cell receptor beta chain was observed in a study of cytomegalovirus exposure and HLA in healthy donors. Germline loops: CDR1 MNHEY, CDR2 SVGAGI. The V gene end was trimmed by 0 bases and the J gene end by 7 bases; junction bases not matched to a gene: 6. This CDR3 region has 15 residues. The PCR used 60 Vbeta and 13 Jbeta primers. Method: immunoSEQ multiplex PCR; TCRdb's copy keeps in-frame clones and lacks some. This sample carries over 70,000 clones, around 84% of them seen once, and the ten largest clones take 2%. The chain joins TRBV6-5 to TRBJ2-7; TRBD1 agrees at 10 bases. The sequenced sample was PBMCs. The sequence derives from a man between 18 and 29 years old in good health and CMV-seronegative. The CDR3 nucleotides are TGTGCCAGCAGTTACTCGACAGGGGGCTCTTGGGAGCAGTACTTC. Translation gives CASSYSTGGSWEQYF.